This T cell receptor beta chain was sequenced for a study of early T cells in non-severe SARS-CoV-2 infection. Whole-study findings and limits: CD4 and private specificities were missed by VDJdb matching, which favored anti-spike CD8 responses.

V dropped 7 bases and J dropped 3 bases, with 14 bases sitting between them. The CDR3 spans 14 residues. Per the germline V gene, CDR1 is MNHNS and CDR2 is SASEGT. Individual cDNA molecules received unique molecular identifiers. Each CDR3 protein is one row after TCRdb ran MiXCR on the 5' RACE reads. The sample lists some 110,000 distinct CDR3 sequences, more than 12% occurring once. There are a few counts of this clonotype. The antigen remains unidentified. V gene TRBV6-1 combines with J gene TRBJ2-3; D is perhaps TRBD1 or TRBD2 (5 bases each). Sequenced sample: whole blood. The receptor comes from an adult who was a healthcare worker with PCR-confirmed SARS-CoV-2 infection or an uninfected control (not recorded which). CDR3 DNA: TGTGCCAGCACCGAGAGGGCAGGGACAGATACGCAGTATTTT. This translates into CASTERAGTDTQYF.